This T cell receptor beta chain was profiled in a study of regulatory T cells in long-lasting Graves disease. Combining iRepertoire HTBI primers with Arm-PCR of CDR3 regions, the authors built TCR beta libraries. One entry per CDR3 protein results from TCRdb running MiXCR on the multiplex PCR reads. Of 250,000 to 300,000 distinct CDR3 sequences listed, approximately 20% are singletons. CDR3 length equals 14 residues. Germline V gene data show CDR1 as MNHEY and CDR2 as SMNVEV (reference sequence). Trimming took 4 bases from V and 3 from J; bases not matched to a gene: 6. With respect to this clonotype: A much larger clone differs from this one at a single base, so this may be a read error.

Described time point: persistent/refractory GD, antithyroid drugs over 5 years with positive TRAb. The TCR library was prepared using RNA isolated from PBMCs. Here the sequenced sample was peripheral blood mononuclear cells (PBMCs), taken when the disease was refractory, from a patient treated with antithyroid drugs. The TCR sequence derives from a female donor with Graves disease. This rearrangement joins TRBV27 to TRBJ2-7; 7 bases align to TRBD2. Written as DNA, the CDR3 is TGTGCCAGCAGTTCCAGGGAGGGAGGCTACGAGCAGTACTTC. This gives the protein CASSSREGGYEQYF.